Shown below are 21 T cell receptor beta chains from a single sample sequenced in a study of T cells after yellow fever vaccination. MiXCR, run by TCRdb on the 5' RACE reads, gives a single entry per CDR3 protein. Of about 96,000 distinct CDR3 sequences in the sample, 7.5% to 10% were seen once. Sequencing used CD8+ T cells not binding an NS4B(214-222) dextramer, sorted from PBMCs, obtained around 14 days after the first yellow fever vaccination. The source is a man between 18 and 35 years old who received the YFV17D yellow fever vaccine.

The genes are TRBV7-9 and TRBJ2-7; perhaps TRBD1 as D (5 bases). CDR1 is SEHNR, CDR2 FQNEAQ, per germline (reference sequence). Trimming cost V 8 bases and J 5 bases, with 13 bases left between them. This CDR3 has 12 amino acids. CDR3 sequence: CASGQGFDEQYF. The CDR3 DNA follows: TGTGCCAGCGGGCAGGGTTTCGACGAGCAGTACTTC.

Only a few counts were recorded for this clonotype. The CDR3, as DNA: TGCGCCAGCAGCTTGGCGGCGGGCAATCAGCCCCAGCATTTT. Translating it yields CASSLAAGNQPQHF. The rearrangement uses TRBV5-1 and TRBJ1-5; D gene uncertain. This CDR3 has 14 residues. V lost 0 bases, J lost 2 bases, and 6 bases lay in between. Germline assignment: CDR1 SGHRS and CDR2 YFSETQ.

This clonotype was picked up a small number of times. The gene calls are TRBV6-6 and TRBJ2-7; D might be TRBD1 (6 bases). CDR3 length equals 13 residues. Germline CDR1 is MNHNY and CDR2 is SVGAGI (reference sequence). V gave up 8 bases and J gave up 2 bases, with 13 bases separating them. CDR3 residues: CASSQGPAYEQYV. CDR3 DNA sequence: TGTGCCAGCTCCCAGGGGCCGGCCTACGAGCAGTACGTC.

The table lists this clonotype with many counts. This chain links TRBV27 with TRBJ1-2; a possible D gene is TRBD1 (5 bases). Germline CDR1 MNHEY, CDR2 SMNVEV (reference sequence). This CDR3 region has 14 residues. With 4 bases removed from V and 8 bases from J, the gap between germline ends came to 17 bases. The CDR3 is CASSSLSGLQGYTF. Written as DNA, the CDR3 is TGTGCCAGCAGTTCACTCTCGGGGCTTCAGGGCTACACCTTC.

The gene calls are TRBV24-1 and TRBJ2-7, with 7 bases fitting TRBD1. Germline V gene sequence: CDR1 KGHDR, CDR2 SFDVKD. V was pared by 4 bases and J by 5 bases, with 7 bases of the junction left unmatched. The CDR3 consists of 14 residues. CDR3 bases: TGTGCCACCAGTGAGTACCACAGGGGCCACGAGCAGTACTTC. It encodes CATSEYHRGHEQYF.

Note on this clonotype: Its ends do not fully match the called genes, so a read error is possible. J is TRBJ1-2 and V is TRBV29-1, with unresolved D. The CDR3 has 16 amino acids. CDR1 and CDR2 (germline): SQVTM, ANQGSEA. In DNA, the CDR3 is TGCAGCTTTGAAGATCGTCGGGAAGATAGCGGGTATGGCTACACCTTC. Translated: CSFEDRREDSGYGYTF.

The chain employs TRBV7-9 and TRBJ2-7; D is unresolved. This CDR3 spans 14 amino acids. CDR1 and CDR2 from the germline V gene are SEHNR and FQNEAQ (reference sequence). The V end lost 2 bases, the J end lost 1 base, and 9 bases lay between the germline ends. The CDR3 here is CASSLLDRSYEQYF. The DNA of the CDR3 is TGTGCCAGCAGCTTACTCGATAGGTCCTACGAGCAGTACTTC. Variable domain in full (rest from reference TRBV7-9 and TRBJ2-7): DTGVSQNPRHKITKRGQNVTFRCDPISEHNRLYWYRQTLGQGPEFLTYFQNEAQLEKSRLLSDRFSAERPKGSFSTLEIQRTEQGDSAMYLCASSLLDRSYEQYFGPGTRLTVT.

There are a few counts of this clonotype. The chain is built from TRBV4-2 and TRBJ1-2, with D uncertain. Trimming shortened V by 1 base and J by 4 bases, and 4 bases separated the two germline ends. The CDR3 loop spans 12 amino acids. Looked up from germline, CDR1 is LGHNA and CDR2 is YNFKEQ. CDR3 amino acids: CASSQALYGYTF. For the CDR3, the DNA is TGTGCCAGCAGCCAAGCACTCTATGGCTACACCTTC.

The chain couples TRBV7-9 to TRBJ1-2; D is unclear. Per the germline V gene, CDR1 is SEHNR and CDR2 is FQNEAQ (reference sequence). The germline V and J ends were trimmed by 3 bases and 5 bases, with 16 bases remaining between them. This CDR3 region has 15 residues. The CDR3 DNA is TGTGCCAGCAGCTTTAGCCGTCCGGAGGAGTATGGCTACACCTTC. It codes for CASSFSRPEEYGYTF.

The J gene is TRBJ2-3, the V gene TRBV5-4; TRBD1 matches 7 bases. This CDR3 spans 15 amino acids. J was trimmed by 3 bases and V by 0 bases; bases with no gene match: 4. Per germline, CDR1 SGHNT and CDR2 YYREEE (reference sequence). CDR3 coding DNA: TGTGCCAGCAGCTTGGGTCGACAGGGAACAGATACGCAGTATTTT. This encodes CASSLGRQGTDTQYF.

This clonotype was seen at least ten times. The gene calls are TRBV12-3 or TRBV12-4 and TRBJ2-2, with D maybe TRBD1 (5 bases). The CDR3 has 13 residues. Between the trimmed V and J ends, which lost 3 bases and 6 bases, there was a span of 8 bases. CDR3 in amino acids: CASSFSGSGELFF. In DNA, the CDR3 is TGTGCCAGCAGTTTTTCAGGGTCCGGGGAGCTGTTTTTT.

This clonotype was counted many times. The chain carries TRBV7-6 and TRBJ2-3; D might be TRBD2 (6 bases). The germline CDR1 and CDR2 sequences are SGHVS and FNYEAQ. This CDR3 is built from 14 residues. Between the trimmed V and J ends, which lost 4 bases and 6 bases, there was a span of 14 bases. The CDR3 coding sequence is TGTGCCAGCAGCTCCTGGTCTAGCGAGGATACGCAGTATTTT. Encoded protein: CASSSWSSEDTQYF.

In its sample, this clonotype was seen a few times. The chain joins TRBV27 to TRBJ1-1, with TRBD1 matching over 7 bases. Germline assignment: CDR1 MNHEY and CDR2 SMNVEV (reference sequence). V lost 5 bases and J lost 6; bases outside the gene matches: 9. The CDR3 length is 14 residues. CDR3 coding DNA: TGTGCCAGCAGTCCGACAGGGAGCGTCGCTGAAGCTTTCTTT. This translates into CASSPTGSVAEAFF.

In DNA form, the CDR3 reads TGTGCCAGCAGCTTGTCGACTCTCTCTGGAAACACCATATATTTT. Translation gives CASSLSTLSGNTIYF. The rearrangement links TRBV5-4 to TRBJ1-3; D gene uncertain. CDR1 and CDR2 (germline): SGHNT, YYREEE (reference sequence). The CDR3 spans 15 residues. The V and J ends lost 1 base and 0 bases respectively, with 8 bases between them.

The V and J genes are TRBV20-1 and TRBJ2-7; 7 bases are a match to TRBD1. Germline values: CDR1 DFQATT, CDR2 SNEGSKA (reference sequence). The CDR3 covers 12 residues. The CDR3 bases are TGCAGCGCAAACAGGGGAACCTACGAGCAGTACTTC. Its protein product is CSANRGTYEQYF.

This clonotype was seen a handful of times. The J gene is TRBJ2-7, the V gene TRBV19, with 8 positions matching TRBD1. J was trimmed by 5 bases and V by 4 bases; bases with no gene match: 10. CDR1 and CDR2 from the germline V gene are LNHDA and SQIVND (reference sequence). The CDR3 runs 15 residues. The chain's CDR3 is CASSTLDRGHDEQYF. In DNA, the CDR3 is TGTGCCAGTAGTACACTCGACAGGGGTCACGACGAGCAGTACTTC.

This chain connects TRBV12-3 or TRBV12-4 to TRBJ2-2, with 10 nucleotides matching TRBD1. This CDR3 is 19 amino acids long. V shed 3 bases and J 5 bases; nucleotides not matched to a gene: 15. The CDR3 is CASSFHLGTGEYGTGELFF. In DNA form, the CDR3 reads TGTGCCAGCAGTTTCCACCTCGGGACAGGGGAATATGGAACCGGGGAGCTGTTTTTT.

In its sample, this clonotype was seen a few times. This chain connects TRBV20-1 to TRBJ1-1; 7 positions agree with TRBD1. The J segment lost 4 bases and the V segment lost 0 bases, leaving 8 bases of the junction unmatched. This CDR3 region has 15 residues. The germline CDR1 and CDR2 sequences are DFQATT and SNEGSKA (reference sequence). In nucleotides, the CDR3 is TGCAGTGCTAGAGATCGGGACAGACTTGGCACTGAAGCTTTCTTT. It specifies CSARDRDRLGTEAFF.

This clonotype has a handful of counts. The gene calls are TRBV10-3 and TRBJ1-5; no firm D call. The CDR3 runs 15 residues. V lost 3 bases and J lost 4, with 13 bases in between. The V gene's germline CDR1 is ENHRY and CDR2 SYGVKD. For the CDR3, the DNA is TGTGCCATCAGTGAATCGGCTGGAGGGAATCAGCCCCAGCATTTT. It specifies CAISESAGGNQPQHF.

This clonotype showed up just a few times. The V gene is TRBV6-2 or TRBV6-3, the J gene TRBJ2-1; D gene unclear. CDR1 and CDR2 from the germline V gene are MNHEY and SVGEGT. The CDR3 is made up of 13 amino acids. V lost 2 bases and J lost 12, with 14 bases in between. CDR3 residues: CASSYPMGSTQFF. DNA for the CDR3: TGTGCCAGCAGTTACCCGATGGGGTCCACGCAGTTCTTC.

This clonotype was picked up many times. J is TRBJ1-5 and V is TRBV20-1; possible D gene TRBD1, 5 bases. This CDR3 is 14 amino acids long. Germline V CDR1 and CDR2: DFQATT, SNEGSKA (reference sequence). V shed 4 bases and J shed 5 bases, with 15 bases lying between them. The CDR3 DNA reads TGCAGTGCTATCTCCGGGGGGGGATATCAGCCCCAGCATTTT. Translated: CSAISGGGYQPQHF.